The 20 T cell receptor beta chains listed next were all sequenced from one sample in a study of cytomegalovirus exposure and HLA in healthy donors. Amplification used 60 Vbeta primers and 13 Jbeta primers. Generated by immunoSEQ multiplex PCR, the TCRdb table keeps only in-frame clones and is missing some. The table lists approximately 120,000 clones, around 72% of them singletons. The sample taken for sequencing was PBMCs. The origin of the receptors is a woman aged 50 to 65 in good health and CMV-seropositive.

The V gene is TRBV7-3, the J gene TRBJ1-1; possible D gene TRBD1, 6 bases. CDR1 and CDR2 (germline): SGHTA, FQGTGA. V lost 5 bases to trimming and J lost 4 bases, with 17 bases between them. This CDR3 spans 15 amino acids. The CDR3 sequence is CASSATGPPSTEAFF. The CDR3 DNA sequence: TGTGCCAGCAGCGCCACAGGGCCACCAAGCACTGAAGCTTTCTTT.

V and J are TRBV7-2 and TRBJ1-1; 7 positions match TRBD1. The germline V gene encodes CDR1 SGHTA and CDR2 FQGNSA. The J segment lost 6 bases and the V segment lost 5 bases, leaving 12 bases of the junction unmatched. CDR3 size: 15 residues. CDR3 sequence: CASSPRTGRSAEAFF. CDR3 bases: TGTGCCAGCAGCCCCCGGACAGGAAGGTCCGCTGAAGCTTTCTTT.

The rearrangement links TRBV5-4 to TRBJ2-1; D perhaps matches TRBD2 (6 bases). The CDR3 sequence is 17 residues long. V was cut by 5 bases and J by 3 bases, with 21 bases left in between. From germline, CDR1 is SGHNT and CDR2 YYREEE (reference sequence). The CDR3 coding sequence is TGTGCCAGCAGTTTAATTGCTACCGGGACTGACTACAATGAGCAGTTCTTC. Translating gives CASSLIATGTDYNEQFF.

This clone was counted a few times. This chain joins TRBV13 and TRBJ2-7; tentative D call: TRBD1 (5 bases). Germline V gene lookup returns CDR1 PRHDT and CDR2 FYEKMQ (reference sequence). V was pared by 5 bases and J by 2 bases, with 19 bases between. The CDR3 consists of 16 residues. The CDR3 DNA is TGTGCCAGCAGCCTCCTCCAGGGCCCTACACCCTACGAGCAGTACTTC. Residues: CASSLLQGPTPYEQYF.

V gene TRBV4-3 combines with J gene TRBJ2-7; TRBD1 matches 7 bases. The trim removed 5 bases at V and 2 bases at J, leaving 6 bases unmatched. This CDR3 is 14 amino acids long. Germline values: CDR1 LGHNA, CDR2 YSLEER. The CDR3 DNA reads as TGCGCCAGCAGCTCAGGCACAGGGGCCTACGAGCAGTACTTC. This gives the protein CASSSGTGAYEQYF.

Remarks on this clone: Sequence at one end of the junction differs from germline and may be a read error. The chain links TRBV9 to TRBJ1-2; 9 bases fit TRBD1. Germline V gene lookup returns CDR1 SGDLS and CDR2 YYNGEE. The CDR3 covers 15 residues. CDR3 in amino acids: CASNPGTGMAYGYPF. The CDR3 region has the DNA TGTGCCAGCAACCCCGGGACAGGGATGGCCTATGGCTACCCCTTC.

The chain combines TRBV7-9 with TRBJ2-7; 11 nucleotides agree with TRBD2. V lost 4 bases, J lost 7 bases, and 9 bases stayed unmatched. Germline V gene sequence: CDR1 SEHNR, CDR2 FQNEAQ (reference sequence). The CDR3 is 15 residues long. CDR3 sequence reads: CASSSKTGLAAEQYF. The CDR3 nucleotides are TGTGCCAGCAGCTCAAAGACGGGACTAGCGGCAGAGCAGTACTTC.

The table lists this clone with a count of one. The rearrangement joins TRBV5-1 to TRBJ1-4; 7 bases fit TRBD1. The CDR3 has 16 amino acids. The J segment lost 4 bases and the V segment lost 4 bases, leaving 10 bases of the junction unmatched. Looked up from germline, CDR1 is SGHRS and CDR2 is YFSETQ. The chain's CDR3 is CASSEQGPKVNEKLFF. The CDR3 DNA reads as TGCGCCAGCAGCGAACAGGGGCCTAAGGTTAATGAAAAACTGTTTTTT.

The CDR3 sequence: CASSLLMSNQPQHF. The DNA of the CDR3 is TGTGCCAGCAGTTTACTTATGAGCAATCAGCCCCAGCATTTT. The chain recombines TRBV27 with TRBJ1-5; no clear D. This CDR3 has 14 residues. The V end was cut by 2 bases, the J end by 1 base, with 6 bases between. Germline V gives CDR1 MNHEY, CDR2 SMNVEV (reference sequence).

The chain uses TRBV30 and TRBJ2-3, with TRBD2 identical over 9 bases. The CDR3 contains 16 residues. Germline V gives CDR1 GTSNPN, CDR2 SVGIG (reference sequence). V lost 3 bases to trimming and J lost 5 bases; unmatched junction nucleotides: 12. In DNA, the CDR3 is TGTGCCTGGAGCGGTTATCGCGGGAGGGAGGGAGATACGCAGTATTTT. It encodes CAWSGYRGREGDTQYF.

This clone was seen only a few times. Its ends do not fully match the called genes, so a read error is possible. The chain combines TRBV7-9 with TRBJ1-5; D unresolved. This CDR3 has 16 residues. The germline V gene has CDR1 SEHNR and CDR2 FQNEAQ (reference sequence). The CDR3 region has the DNA TGTTCCAGCAGCCCCCCGGGGAGTAATAGCAATCAGCCCCAGCATTTT. Translation: CSSSPPGSNSNQPQHF.

The gene calls are TRBV9 and TRBJ1-1, with 7 bases fitting TRBD1. The germline gives CDR1 SGDLS, CDR2 YYNGEE. V trimming: 4 bases; J trimming: 5 bases; junction bases outside the gene matches: 11. The CDR3 totals 15 residues. CDR3 bases: TGTGCCAGCAGCAAGATTCTGACAGGGAGGACTGAAGCTTTCTTT. Translating it yields CASSKILTGRTEAFF.

This clone was observed once. J is TRBJ2-1 and V is TRBV29-1; weak D call: TRBD1 (5 bases). Germline V gives CDR1 SQVTM, CDR2 ANQGSEA. There are 13 residues in the CDR3. V was shortened by 5 bases and J by 7 bases, with 15 bases between the two germline ends. CDR3 coding DNA: TGCAGCGTTATCTGGTCACAGGTGAATGAGCAGTTCTTC. This encodes CSVIWSQVNEQFF.

This clone is a singleton in its sample. J is TRBJ2-3 and V is TRBV9; 8 bases are shared with TRBD2. This CDR3 contains 15 residues. Looked up from germline, CDR1 is SGDLS and CDR2 is YYNGEE. V shed 5 bases and J 2 bases; nucleotides not matched to a gene: 7. CDR3 bases: TGTGCCAGCAGGCCGGGACTAGGCTACACAGATACGCAGTATTTT. This gives the protein CASRPGLGYTDTQYF.

V and J are TRBV5-1 and TRBJ1-1; 7 positions agree with TRBD1. The germline CDR1 and CDR2 sequences are SGHRS and YFSETQ. Losses at the gene ends were 2 bases for V and 4 bases for J; bases not matched to a gene: 5. This CDR3 spans 14 amino acids. DNA for the CDR3: TGCGCCAGCAGCTTCGAACAGGGGAGCACTGAAGCTTTCTTT. This sequence encodes CASSFEQGSTEAFF.

The chain has TRBV2 and TRBJ2-7; 7 bases are a match to TRBD1. The germline gives CDR1 SNHLY, CDR2 FYNNEI. V gave up 6 bases and J gave up 2 bases; unmatched junction bases: 13. There are 16 residues in the CDR3. The CDR3 reads CASRPSPGTVTYEQYF. The CDR3 DNA sequence: TGTGCCAGCAGACCCAGTCCCGGGACAGTAACCTACGAGCAGTACTTC. Full variable domain (outside the CDR3, taken from reference TRBV2 and TRBJ2-7): EPEVTQTPSHQVTQMGQEVILRCVPISNHLYFYWYRQILGQKVEFLVSFYNNEISEKSEIFDDQFSVERPDGSNFTLKIRSTKLEDSAMYFCASRPSPGTVTYEQYFGPGTRLTVT.

The J gene is TRBJ2-3, the V gene TRBV4-3, with D hard to call. This CDR3 is built from 13 residues. V was clipped by 0 bases and J by 10 bases, with 11 bases between them. The germline gives CDR1 LGHNA, CDR2 YSLEER. CDR3: CASSQDLRQSQYF. CDR3 bases: TGCGCCAGCAGCCAAGACCTACGCCAATCGCAGTATTTT.

The chain recombines TRBV5-1 with TRBJ2-5; 9 bases fit TRBD2. CDR3 length: 15 residues. Germline V lookup: CDR1 SGHRS, CDR2 YFSETQ. V lost 6 bases, J lost 1 base, and 7 bases stayed unmatched. The chain's CDR3 is CASKYLAGSQETQYF. Written as DNA, the CDR3 is TGCGCCAGCAAATACCTAGCGGGAAGCCAAGAGACCCAGTACTTC.

There are a few counts of this clone. The V and J genes are TRBV6-1 and TRBJ2-5; TRBD2 matches at 14 bases. The J segment lost 5 bases and the V segment lost 8 bases, leaving 4 bases of the junction unmatched. The CDR3 length is 14 residues. Germline V gene sequence: CDR1 MNHNS, CDR2 SASEGT. CDR3 DNA sequence: TGTGCCAGCTCGGGACTAGCGGGAGATGAGACCCAGTACTTC. The encoded protein is CASSGLAGDETQYF.

With regard to this clone: Compared with germline, one end of the junction differs, possibly owing to a read error. The chain carries TRBV12-5 and TRBJ1-2; no clear D. The V gene's germline CDR1 is LGHNT and CDR2 FRNRAP. This CDR3 contains 11 residues. The CDR3 sequence: CASGFSYDYTF. CDR3 bases: TGTGCTAGTGGTTTCTCCTATGACTACACCTTC.